This entry lists 25 T cell receptor beta chains sequenced from one sample in a study of CD8+ T cells in alopecia areata. Isolated RNA was reverse transcribed into cDNA used as the sequencing template. Clones were read by immunoSEQ multiplex PCR, and TCRdb kept only the in-frame ones, dropping some. The repertoire holds under 200,000 clones, with approximately 57% as singletons. Noted treatment: oral pan-JAK inhibitor, 5-10 mg twice daily. This specimen was CD4+ T cells sorted from blood, taken at week 24, from a patient treated with tofacitinib. The receptors were sampled from a human donor with alopecia areata.

This clone has just a few counts. The chain recombines TRBV7-2 with TRBJ1-2; tentatively, D is TRBD1 (5 bases). This CDR3 has 16 amino acids. V lost 3 bases and J 4 bases, leaving 18 bases between the germline ends. Germline CDR1 and CDR2: SGHTA and FQGNSA. The chain's CDR3 is CASSFSATGGSYGYTF. The DNA of the CDR3 is TGTGCCAGCAGCTTCAGCGCGACGGGGGGGAGCTATGGCTACACCTTC.

This clone was detected only a few times. The chain is built from TRBV4-2 and TRBJ2-3; D is tentatively TRBD1 or TRBD2 (5 bases each). From germline, CDR1 is LGHNA and CDR2 YNFKEQ. The CDR3 has 14 residues. Trimming cost V 1 base and J 0 bases, with 5 bases left between them. The CDR3 region has the DNA TGTGCCAGCAGCCAAGGGGACAGCACAGATACGCAGTATTTT. As protein: CASSQGDSTDTQYF.

This clone was observed a handful of times. The rearrangement uses TRBV6-1 and TRBJ1-6; 7 bases fit TRBD1. The CDR3 sequence is 15 residues long. The V gene's germline CDR1 is MNHNS and CDR2 SASEGT. Germline trimming cut 8 bases from V and 10 bases from J; bases unmatched to any gene: 14. The CDR3 bases are TGTGCCAGCCAGGCGGGTGTACAGGGGACATCACCCCTCCACTTT. This codes for CASQAGVQGTSPLHF.

The rearrangement uses TRBV30 and TRBJ2-7; 9 nucleotides line up with TRBD2. CDR3 size: 14 residues. Germline trimming cut 7 bases from V and 3 bases from J; bases unmatched to any gene: 10. From germline, CDR1 is GTSNPN and CDR2 SVGIG (reference sequence). The CDR3 sequence: CAYTLSGGLYEQYF. The CDR3 DNA is TGTGCCTATACCCTTAGCGGGGGCCTCTACGAGCAGTACTTC.

The CDR3 coding sequence is TGTGCCAGCAGGGCTACTAGCGGGGGATTGAATGAGCAGTTCTTC. Translation: CASRATSGGLNEQFF. The rearrangement links TRBV6-1 to TRBJ2-1, with 11 positions matching TRBD2. J lost 7 bases, V lost 6 bases, and 8 bases had no gene match. The germline CDR1 and CDR2 sequences are MNHNS and SASEGT. This CDR3 has 15 residues.

This sequence joins TRBV23-1 and TRBJ2-4; the match to TRBD1 covers 8 bases. TRBV23-1 qualifies as an ORF whose function is uncertain. There are 17 residues in the CDR3. Trimming at V came to 0 bases and at J to 5 bases, leaving 9 bases not matched to a gene. CDR3 DNA: TGCGCCAGCAGTCAATCGCTGACAGGGGACACTCAAAACATTCAGTACTTC. Translating gives CASSQSLTGDTQNIQYF.

The V call is TRBV9, the J call TRBJ1-1; unclear D gene. Trimming removed 3 bases from V and 4 bases from J, with 13 bases in between. CDR1 is SGDLS, CDR2 YYNGEE, per germline. The CDR3 length is 14 residues. CDR3 sequence (DNA): TGTGCCAGCAGCGGGGGATGGGCCTCCACTGAAGCTTTCTTT. Protein sequence: CASSGGWASTEAFF.

The chain recombines TRBV2 with TRBJ1-2; tentatively, D is TRBD1 (5 bases). Germline loops: CDR1 SNHLY, CDR2 FYNNEI. V lost 6 bases to trimming and J lost 5 bases, with 19 bases between them. The CDR3 is 15 residues long. CDR3 nucleotides: TGTGCCAGCAGCCGTTCGACCGGGACGGATTATGGCTACACCTTC. This codes for CASSRSTGTDYGYTF.

V usage is TRBV5-6 and J usage is TRBJ1-2; D gene ambiguous. The V end was cut by 1 base, the J end by 4 bases, with 5 bases between. The CDR3 contains 12 residues. Germline lookup yields CDR1 SGHDT and CDR2 YYEEEE. The CDR3 protein is CASSLSVYGYTF. CDR3 DNA: TGTGCCAGCAGCTTGTCTGTCTATGGCTACACCTTC.

V gene TRBV10-3 combines with J gene TRBJ1-6; possible D gene TRBD1, 5 bases. V gave up 6 bases and J gave up 5 bases, with 11 bases separating them. Germline V gene sequence: CDR1 ENHRY, CDR2 SYGVKD. There are 14 residues in the CDR3. The CDR3 here is CAIRQGGDNSPLHF. CDR3 bases: TGTGCCATCAGGCAGGGCGGTGATAATTCACCCCTCCACTTT.

The chain recombines TRBV4-2 with TRBJ2-5, with a tentative D call TRBD2 (6 bases). This CDR3 region has 14 residues. V was clipped by 4 bases and J by 6 bases, with 15 bases between them. Germline V gives CDR1 LGHNA, CDR2 YNFKEQ. The CDR3: CASSPPAGTQTQYF. The CDR3 DNA reads as TGTGCCAGCAGCCCACCGGCCGGGACTCAGACCCAGTACTTC.

This clone occurred a few times. The rearrangement uses TRBV23-1 and TRBJ1-2, with D hard to call. TRBV23-1 is flagged as an ORF with uncertain function. V shed 1 base and J shed 2 bases, with 8 bases lying between them. This CDR3 comprises 14 residues. The CDR3 region is CASSQYGENYGYTF. The CDR3 DNA sequence: TGCGCCAGCAGTCAATATGGGGAGAACTATGGCTACACCTTC.

The CDR3 nucleotides are TGTGCCAGCTTGACAGTCTCCTACGAGCAGTACTTC. Translation: CASLTVSYEQYF. The chain combines TRBV6-1 with TRBJ2-7, with D possibly being TRBD1 (5 bases). Germline V CDR1 and CDR2: MNHNS, SASEGT. The CDR3 spans 12 residues. V was trimmed by 8 bases and J by 0 bases, leaving 8 bases between them.

The chain carries TRBV30 and TRBJ2-7, with 10 bases fitting TRBD2. The germline V gene encodes CDR1 GTSNPN and CDR2 SVGIG (reference sequence). V trimming: 3 bases; J trimming: 3 bases; junction bases outside the gene matches: 8. CDR3 length: 15 amino acids. CDR3 bases: TGTGCCTGGAGCCTCTATAGCGGGGGGATCTACGAGCAGTACTTC. This translates into CAWSLYSGGIYEQYF.

This rearrangement joins TRBV6-5 to TRBJ1-1, with TRBD1 matching 7 bases. Losses at the gene ends were 5 bases for V and 4 bases for J; bases not matched to a gene: 4. There are 13 residues in the CDR3. Germline CDR1 MNHEY, CDR2 SVGAGI. CDR3 DNA sequence: TGTGCCAGCAGTGATCCAGGGGGCACTGAAGCTTTCTTT. It specifies CASSDPGGTEAFF.

There are a few counts of this clone. The chain recombines TRBV29-1 with TRBJ1-1; the match to TRBD1 covers 12 bases. Germline CDR1 reads SQVTM; CDR2 reads ANQGSEA. V dropped 7 bases and J dropped 8; count of bases not matched to a gene: 2. This CDR3 has 11 residues. The CDR3 loop is CSGDRGQEAFF. The DNA for the CDR3 is TGCAGCGGGGACAGGGGGCAGGAAGCTTTCTTT.

The genes are TRBV25-1 and TRBJ2-2; unclear D gene. Trimming stripped 5 bases from V and 6 bases from J, with 7 bases between. Germline V gives CDR1 MGHDK, CDR2 SYGVNS. The CDR3 covers 12 residues. In DNA, the CDR3 is TGTGCCAGCAGTTCCGTTCCCGGGGAGCTGTTTTTT. Its translation: CASSSVPGELFF.

This chain uses TRBV19 with TRBJ1-4, with 7 bases aligning to TRBD1. This CDR3 region has 14 residues. The V and J ends lost 2 bases and 8 bases, in that order; junction bases with no gene match: 5. CDR1 is LNHDA and CDR2 is SQIVND in the germline V gene (reference sequence). The CDR3 protein is CASSIWGQMEKLFF. Here the CDR3 DNA reads TGTGCCAGTAGTATATGGGGACAGATGGAAAAACTGTTTTTT.

This sequence joins TRBV9 and TRBJ2-3; 10 nucleotides match TRBD2. Germline V gene sequence: CDR1 SGDLS, CDR2 YYNGEE. The CDR3 sequence is 15 residues long. J lost 7 bases, V lost 3 bases, and 8 bases had no gene match. The CDR3 DNA sequence: TGTGCCAGCAGCGAGCGGGGGGGCCCTTCCAATACGCAGTATTTT. Encoded protein: CASSERGGPSNTQYF.

V and J are TRBV5-1 and TRBJ2-3; D is perhaps TRBD2 (5 bases). Trimming shortened V by 4 bases and J by 0 bases, and 15 bases separated the two germline ends. The CDR3 has 16 residues. Germline V CDR1 and CDR2: SGHRS, YFSETQ. In nucleotides, the CDR3 is TGCGCCAGCAGCGCAGATCATTGGACTAGCACAGATACGCAGTATTTT. It yields the protein CASSADHWTSTDTQYF.

This clone was observed a few times. This CDR3 reads CSASNGYGYTF. For the CDR3, the DNA is TGCAGTGCTAGTAACGGATATGGCTACACCTTC. The V and J genes are TRBV20-1 and TRBJ1-2; D gene uncertain. The CDR3 sequence is 11 residues long. With 3 bases removed from V and 5 bases from J, the gap between germline ends came to 7 bases. Per germline, CDR1 DFQATT and CDR2 SNEGSKA (reference sequence).

V is TRBV13 and J is TRBJ2-7, with D hard to call. Germline loops: CDR1 PRHDT, CDR2 FYEKMQ (reference sequence). The CDR3 is 12 residues long. Trimming removed 0 bases at V and 1 base at J, with 1 base between. The chain's CDR3 is CASSLGSYEQYF. The CDR3, as DNA: TGTGCCAGCAGCTTAGGTTCCTACGAGCAGTACTTC.

The J gene is TRBJ2-3, the V gene TRBV4-2, with 7 bases identical to TRBD1. CDR1 LGHNA and CDR2 YNFKEQ come from the germline V gene. CDR3 length: 16 residues. V shed 1 base and J 6 bases; nucleotides not matched to a gene: 10. Here the CDR3 DNA reads TGTGCCAGCAGCCAAGCCGAACACAGGGGCGGGGATACGCAGTATTTT. This translates into CASSQAEHRGGDTQYF.

In its sample, this clone was seen a few times. The rearrangement joins TRBV11-2 to TRBJ1-1, with D perhaps TRBD1 (6 bases). The CDR3 totals 13 residues. V lost 5 bases and J lost 3, with 10 bases in between. The germline CDR1 and CDR2 sequences are SGHAT and FQNNGV. This CDR3 reads CASSVGQHTEAFF. The CDR3 coding sequence is TGTGCCAGCAGCGTAGGACAGCACACTGAAGCTTTCTTT.

V gene TRBV5-1 combines with J gene TRBJ2-3, with D unresolved. In germline, CDR1 is SGHRS, CDR2 YFSETQ. The CDR3 spans 13 residues. Deletions cut 3 bases from V and 6 bases from J, with 11 bases between. CDR3 residues: CASSSVVADTQYF. In DNA form, the CDR3 reads TGCGCCAGCAGCTCCGTAGTAGCTGATACGCAGTATTTT.